The 20 T cell receptor beta chains listed next were all sequenced from one sample in a study of blood T cell repertoires in COVID-19. Here immunoSEQ multiplex PCR was the method, and the copy in TCRdb shows in-frame clones only, minus some. The sample includes about 74,000 clones, about 88% of them seen just once. Sequencing was performed on peripheral blood. The receptor set was obtained from a man between 70 and 80 years old with active or convalescent COVID-19.

This clone has a single count. One junction end disagrees with the germline gene, perhaps due to a read error. The J gene is TRBJ2-1, the V gene TRBV2, with a weak D call TRBD2 (6 bases). Germline CDR1 SNHLY, CDR2 FYNNEI. CDR3 size: 9 residues. CDR3 residues: CASSAGTLF. As DNA, the CDR3 is TGTGCCAGCAGCGCCGGGACTCTCTTC.

The chain links TRBV5-1 to TRBJ2-7; D might be TRBD2 (6 bases). Trimming stripped 4 bases from V and 1 base from J, with 12 bases between. The CDR3 extends over 14 amino acids. From germline, CDR1 is SGHRS and CDR2 YFSETQ. The CDR3 protein is CASSRAAGSYEQYF. The CDR3 DNA is TGCGCCAGCAGCCGGGCGGCGGGGTCCTACGAGCAGTACTTC.

This clone was found once. The chain uses TRBV16 and TRBJ1-1, with 9 nucleotides matching TRBD1. V was pared by 2 bases and J by 11 bases, with 6 bases of the junction left unmatched. The V gene's germline CDR1 is KGHSY and CDR2 FQNENV. The CDR3 contains 13 residues. The CDR3 loop reads CASSQTGTGHAFF. The CDR3 DNA is TGTGCCAGCAGCCAAACGGGGACAGGGCATGCTTTCTTT. Full variable domain (missing parts from reference TRBV16 and TRBJ1-1): GEEVAQTPKHLVRGEGQKAKLYCAPIKGHSYVFWYQQVLKNEFKFLISFQNENVFDETGMPKERFSAKCLPNSPCSLEIQATKLEDSAVYFCASSQTGTGHAFFGQGTRLTVV.

The chain couples TRBV7-3 to TRBJ2-3; no firm D call. This CDR3 contains 14 residues. The germline V and J ends were trimmed by 1 base and 2 bases, with 7 bases remaining between them. CDR1 is SGHTA and CDR2 is FQGTGA in the germline V gene. The CDR3 here is CASSLSGDTDTQYF. The CDR3 coding sequence is TGTGCCAGCAGCTTAAGCGGCGACACAGATACGCAGTATTTT.

The DNA of the CDR3 is TGTGCCAGCGGACTAGCCTACGAGCAGTACTTC. It translates to CASGLAYEQYF. V and J are TRBV28 and TRBJ2-7, with TRBD2 matching 7 bases. The CDR3 runs 11 residues. Germline trimming cut 8 bases from V and 2 bases from J; bases unmatched to any gene: 0. CDR1 is MDHEN, CDR2 SYDVKM, per germline.

This sequence joins TRBV21-1 and TRBJ2-7; whether TRBD2, the table's D call, matches the DNA was not checked. TRBV21-1 constitutes a pseudogene. This CDR3 spans 17 amino acids. CDR3 coding DNA: TGTGCCAGCAGCCCCCGGACTAGCGGGTCCTTTTCGCACGAGCAGTACTTC. It is translated as CASSPRTSGSFSHEQYF.

The rearrangement links TRBV21-1 to TRBJ2-3; the DNA was not used to check the table's D call, TRBD2. TRBV21-1 counts as a pseudogene. This CDR3 contains 12 residues. The CDR3 reads CASNEHTDTQYF. In DNA, the CDR3 is TGTGCCAGCAATGAGCACACAGATACGCAGTATTTT.

This chain's CDR3 is CASSSLSIVGGRESEQYF. CDR3 nucleotides: TGTGCCAGCAGTAGTTTATCCATTGTGGGAGGGCGGGAAAGCGAGCAGTACTTC. The chain employs TRBV27 and TRBJ2-7, with 7 bases identical to TRBD2. Per the germline V gene, CDR1 is MNHEY and CDR2 is SMNVEV (reference sequence). J gave up 6 bases and V 5 bases, and 22 bases lay outside the gene matches. This CDR3 region has 18 residues.

The chain employs TRBV11-2 and TRBJ2-3, with a possible D match to TRBD1 (6 bases). Looked up from germline, CDR1 is SGHAT and CDR2 is FQNNGV. The V gene lost 3 bases and the J gene lost 14 bases, with 21 bases spanning the gap. The CDR3 runs 14 residues. The CDR3 loop reads CASSLGHPSDTLYF. The CDR3 nucleotides read TGTGCCAGCAGCTTGGGACACCCGTCGGATACGTTGTATTTT.

The chain recombines TRBV6-6 with TRBJ2-7; 12 bases map to TRBD2. This CDR3 has 13 amino acids. The trim removed 7 bases at V and 5 bases at J, leaving 3 bases unmatched. The germline CDR1 and CDR2 sequences are MNHNY and SVGAGI (reference sequence). The CDR3 nucleotides are TGTGCCAGCACTAGCGGGGGGGTGCACGAGCAGTACTTC. Protein product: CASTSGGVHEQYF.

This rearrangement joins TRBV5-4 to TRBJ1-4, with D possibly TRBD1 on 5 matching bases. The CDR3 runs to 14 residues. Germline V CDR1 and CDR2: SGHNT, YYREEE (reference sequence). V was cut by 4 bases and J by 6 bases, with 13 bases left in between. The CDR3 loop reads CASSRDLLDEKLFF. As DNA, the CDR3 is TGTGCCAGCAGCCGGGACTTACTGGATGAAAAACTGTTTTTT. Based on the CDR3 plus reference TRBV5-4 and TRBJ1-4, the full variable domain is ETGVTQSPTHLIKTRGQQVTLRCSSQSGHNTVSWYQQALGQGPQFIFQYYREEENGRGNFPPRFSGLQFPNYSSELNVNALELDDSALYLCASSRDLLDEKLFFGSGTQLSVL.

This chain connects TRBV3-1 (or the pseudogene TRBV3-2) to TRBJ2-4; D is unclear. Germline CDR1 LGHDT, CDR2 YNNKEL (reference sequence). V lost 2 bases to trimming and J lost 6 bases, with 5 bases between them. The CDR3 contains 12 residues. The CDR3 region is CASSQRLNIQYF. CDR3 nucleotides: TGTGCCAGCAGCCAACGGTTAAACATTCAGTACTTC.

The V gene is TRBV27, the J gene TRBJ2-1, with D possibly being TRBD2 (7 bases). The CDR3 extends over 16 amino acids. CDR1 and CDR2 from the germline V gene are MNHEY and SMNVEV (reference sequence). The V end lost 3 bases, the J end lost 2 bases, and 14 bases lay between the germline ends. The CDR3 here is CASSFGLGGAYNEQFF. CDR3 in DNA: TGTGCCAGCAGTTTCGGTTTAGGGGGGGCCTACAATGAGCAGTTCTTC.

The chain combines TRBV7-2 with TRBJ1-1; 8 bases match TRBD1. Germline V gene sequence: CDR1 SGHTA, CDR2 FQGNSA. V trimming: 0 bases; J trimming: 7 bases; junction bases outside the gene matches: 1. This CDR3 has 13 residues. The CDR3 DNA follows: TGTGCCAGCAGCTTAGCACAGGGGGATGAAGCTTTCTTT. Translated, it gives CASSLAQGDEAFF.

In this sample, this clone turned up a few times. The CDR3 bases are TGCGCCAGTCTTTTGAACAGCTCCTATAATTCACCCCTCCACTTT. Translation gives CASLLNSSYNSPLHF. The chain recombines TRBV10-1 with TRBJ1-6; D ambiguous. The CDR3 sequence is 15 residues long. V was clipped by 9 bases and J by 0 bases, with 12 bases between them. Germline V lookup: CDR1 WNHNN, CDR2 SYGVQD (reference sequence).

This clone has only one observation. J is TRBJ1-1 and V is TRBV5-1; no reliable D call. Between the trimmed V and J ends, which lost 0 bases and 4 bases, there was a span of 10 bases. The CDR3 is 14 amino acids. Germline V gene sequence: CDR1 SGHRS, CDR2 YFSETQ. The CDR3 DNA reads as TGCGCCAGCAGCTTGGACAGTCATCGCACTGAAGCTTTCTTT. Amino acid sequence: CASSLDSHRTEAFF.

The J gene is TRBJ2-2, the V gene TRBV6-1, with 8 bases lining up with TRBD2. The CDR3 extends over 17 amino acids. Germline CDR1 reads MNHNS; CDR2 reads SASEGT. The J segment lost 8 bases and the V segment lost 3 bases, leaving 14 bases of the junction unmatched. The CDR3 DNA sequence: TGTGCCAGCAGTGATCCCGCGAGGGGACTAGTCGTTGGGGAGCTGTTTTTT. Amino acids: CASSDPARGLVVGELFF.

Only one count was recorded for this clone. The CDR3, as DNA: TGTGCCAGCTCACCAAGACAGGGGGTGACAGATACGCAGTATTTT. Residues: CASSPRQGVTDTQYF. The chain uses TRBV18 and TRBJ2-3, with 9 bases matching TRBD1. The V gene's germline CDR1 is KGHSH and CDR2 LQKENI. Trimming at V came to 2 bases and at J to 3 bases, leaving 3 bases not matched to a gene. The CDR3 has 15 amino acids.

This rearrangement joins TRBV12-3 or TRBV12-4 to TRBJ2-1, with 7 bases aligning to TRBD2. This CDR3 region has 13 residues. V gave up 6 bases and J gave up 4 bases; unmatched junction bases: 3. DNA for the CDR3: TGTGCCAGCAGCGGGGGGAAGTACAATGAGCAGTTCTTC. Its protein product is CASSGGKYNEQFF.

The rearrangement links TRBV30 to TRBJ2-5; 9 nucleotides match TRBD1. V lost 2 bases to trimming and J lost 2 bases; unmatched junction nucleotides: 3. Germline V gene lookup returns CDR1 GTSNPN and CDR2 SVGIG (reference sequence). The CDR3 length is 14 residues. The CDR3 reads CAWSRGQGQETQYF. CDR3 bases: TGTGCCTGGAGTAGGGGACAGGGACAAGAGACCCAGTACTTC.